The 12 T cell receptor beta chains in this list originate from one sample, sequenced in a study of post-analysis software for immune sequencing data. Each TCR beta cDNA library carried unique molecular identifiers. TCRdb passed the PCR reads through MiXCR, listing each CDR3 protein once. This sample has fewer than 850,000 distinct CDR3 sequences, with about 32% found just once. Study outcomes and limitations: Among roughly 5 TRBV segments more frequent in patients than controls were TRBV5-6, TRBV5-1 and TRBV20-1.

No antigens are known for them. The sequenced sample was blood. These receptors all come from a girl aged 5 to 17 with multiple sclerosis.

The CDR3 DNA is TGTGCCAGCAGTTACTCGAGACAGGGGGCCTCTAATGAAAAACTGTTTTTT. Its protein product is CASSYSRQGASNEKLFF. V gene TRBV6-6 combines with J gene TRBJ1-4, with TRBD1 matching over 10 bases. With V trimmed by 0 bases and J by 3 bases, 4 bases remained unmatched. The CDR3 extends over 17 amino acids. Germline V gene sequence: CDR1 MNHNY, CDR2 SVGAGI (reference sequence).

This chain uses TRBV6-5 with TRBJ2-2; 10 bases are a match to TRBD1. This CDR3 comprises 15 residues. J lost 6 bases, V lost 7 bases, and 8 bases had no gene match. Germline CDR1 MNHEY, CDR2 SVGAGI. The CDR3 region has the DNA TGTGCCAGCACCTGGTCAGGACAGGGGGCCGGGGAGCTGTTTTTT. Encoded protein: CASTWSGQGAGELFF.

The chain carries TRBV2 and TRBJ1-2; D gene uncertain. The CDR3 has 10 residues. V was clipped by 4 bases and J by 10 bases, with 7 bases between them. Germline V gene sequence: CDR1 SNHLY, CDR2 FYNNEI. DNA for the CDR3: TGTGCCAGCAGTGGGCAAGACTACACCTTC. Translating it yields CASSGQDYTF.

The V and J genes are TRBV7-2 and TRBJ2-3; D not certain. The germline CDR1 and CDR2 sequences are SGHTA and FQGNSA. Trimming pared 1 base from V and 2 bases from J, leaving 10 bases between. The CDR3 runs 15 residues. The CDR3 bases are TGTGCCAGCAGCTTAGTCGCTTCTACCACAGATACGCAGTATTTT. This translates into CASSLVASTTDTQYF.

This clonotype was counted only a few times. The chain uses TRBV20-1 and TRBJ2-7, with 9 positions matching TRBD1. This CDR3 contains 14 residues. The ends lost 4 bases at V and 7 bases at J; junction bases unmatched: 11. Germline assignment: CDR1 DFQATT and CDR2 SNEGSKA (reference sequence). CDR3 in amino acids: CSAKFGTGYNEQYF. CDR3 nucleotide sequence: TGCAGTGCTAAGTTTGGGACAGGGTACAATGAGCAGTACTTC.

This clonotype showed up just a few times. This chain uses TRBV12-3 or TRBV12-4 with TRBJ1-5; the D gene is possibly TRBD1 (6 bases). There are 15 residues in the CDR3. The V end lost 6 bases, the J end lost 1 base, and 13 bases lay between the germline ends. The CDR3 loop is CASRRGQSSNQPQHF. The CDR3 nucleotides are TGTGCCAGCAGACGAGGACAGTCAAGCAATCAGCCCCAGCATTTT.

This clonotype was seen ten or more times. This chain connects TRBV7-2 to TRBJ1-4; 7 positions match TRBD1. The CDR3 runs 14 residues. V gave up 5 bases and J gave up 5 bases; unmatched junction bases: 5. Germline CDR1 SGHTA, CDR2 FQGNSA. The CDR3 is CASSTMTGNEKLFF. The CDR3 bases are TGTGCCAGCAGCACCATGACAGGGAATGAAAAACTGTTTTTT.

This chain uses TRBV13 with TRBJ2-5; TRBD1 is a possible D gene (5 bases). This CDR3 has 17 amino acids. Trimming cost V 2 bases and J 0 bases, with 16 bases left between them. The germline V gene encodes CDR1 PRHDT and CDR2 FYEKMQ (reference sequence). The DNA for the CDR3 is TGTGCCAGCAGCTTAAGTACGTACGACAGACACCAAGAGACCCAGTACTTC. Protein product: CASSLSTYDRHQETQYF.

The rearrangement joins TRBV10-2 to TRBJ2-2, with D unresolved. With 8 bases removed from V and 1 base from J, the gap between germline ends came to 8 bases. The CDR3 runs 13 residues. The V gene's germline CDR1 is WSHSY and CDR2 SAAADI. CDR3 protein: CASGWKNTGELFF. The DNA for the CDR3 is TGCGCCAGCGGGTGGAAGAACACCGGGGAGCTGTTTTTT.

V is TRBV7-2 and J is TRBJ1-1, with D hard to call. Trimming took off 5 bases at V and 8 bases at J, with 9 bases between the two ends. Per germline, CDR1 SGHTA and CDR2 FQGNSA. The CDR3 consists of 11 residues. The CDR3 sequence: CASSDHFEAFF. The DNA of the CDR3 is TGTGCCAGCAGCGACCATTTCGAAGCTTTCTTT.

The V gene is TRBV7-2, the J gene TRBJ2-6; a possible D gene is TRBD2 (5 bases). Germline V gives CDR1 SGHTA, CDR2 FQGNSA. The CDR3 covers 17 residues. Trimming removed 0 bases at V and 0 bases at J, with 9 bases between. The CDR3 bases are TGTGCCAGCAGCTTAGCGCGGGCCCGCTCTGGGGCCAACGTCCTGACTTTC. Its translation is CASSLARARSGANVLTF.

This clonotype was detected only a few times. The rearrangement uses TRBV4-3 and TRBJ2-7, with 8 bases lining up with TRBD2. Germline CDR1 LGHNA, CDR2 YSLEER. CDR3 length: 14 amino acids. V lost 4 bases and J lost 5; bases outside the gene matches: 7. CDR3: CASSPTSVSDEQYF. The CDR3 DNA reads as TGCGCCAGCAGCCCGACTAGCGTCAGTGACGAGCAGTACTTC.